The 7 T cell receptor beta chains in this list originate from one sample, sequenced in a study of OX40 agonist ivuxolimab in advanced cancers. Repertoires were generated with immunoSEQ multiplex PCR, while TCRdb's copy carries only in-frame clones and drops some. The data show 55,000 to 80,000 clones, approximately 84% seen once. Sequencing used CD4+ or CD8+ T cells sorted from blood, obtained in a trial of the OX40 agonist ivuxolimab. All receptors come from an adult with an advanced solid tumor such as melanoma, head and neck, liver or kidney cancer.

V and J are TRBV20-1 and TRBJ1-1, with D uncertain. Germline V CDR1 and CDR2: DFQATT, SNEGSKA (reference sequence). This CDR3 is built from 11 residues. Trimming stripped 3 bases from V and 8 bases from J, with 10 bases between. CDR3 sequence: CSASFQREAFF. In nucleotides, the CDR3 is TGCAGTGCTAGTTTCCAGCGCGAAGCTTTCTTT.

The CDR3 sequence: CASSIVRGAQHF. In DNA form, the CDR3 reads TGTGCCAGTAGTATAGTAAGAGGGGCCCAGCATTTT. The rearrangement links TRBV19 to TRBJ1-5; D is perhaps TRBD1 (5 bases). V was pared by 1 base and J by 11 bases, with 9 bases between. Germline lookup yields CDR1 LNHDA and CDR2 SQIVND (reference sequence). This CDR3 has 12 residues.

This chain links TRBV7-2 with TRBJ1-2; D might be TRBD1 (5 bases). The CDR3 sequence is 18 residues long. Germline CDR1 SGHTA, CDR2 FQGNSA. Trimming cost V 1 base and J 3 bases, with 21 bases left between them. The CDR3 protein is CASSLVGWEGKRDYGYTF. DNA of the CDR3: TGTGCCAGCAGCTTAGTGGGGTGGGAGGGGAAGAGGGACTATGGCTACACCTTC.

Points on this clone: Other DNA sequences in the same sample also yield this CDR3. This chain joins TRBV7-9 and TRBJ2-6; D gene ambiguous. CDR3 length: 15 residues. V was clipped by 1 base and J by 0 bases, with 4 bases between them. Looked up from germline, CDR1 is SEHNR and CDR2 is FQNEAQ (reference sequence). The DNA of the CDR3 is TGTGCCAGCAGCTTAGGGACCTCTGGGGCCAACGTCCTGACTTTC. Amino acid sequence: CASSLGTSGANVLTF.

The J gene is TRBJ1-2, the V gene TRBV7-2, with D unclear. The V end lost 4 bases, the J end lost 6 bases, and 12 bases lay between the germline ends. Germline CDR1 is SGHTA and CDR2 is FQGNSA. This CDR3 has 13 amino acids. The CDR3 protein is CASSSPALHGYTF. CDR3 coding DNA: TGTGCCAGCAGCTCCCCGGCCCTCCATGGCTACACCTTC.

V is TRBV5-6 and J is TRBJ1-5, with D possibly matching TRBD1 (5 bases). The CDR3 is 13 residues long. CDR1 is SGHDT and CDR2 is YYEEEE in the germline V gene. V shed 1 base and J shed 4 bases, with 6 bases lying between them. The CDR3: CASSLWGNQPQHF. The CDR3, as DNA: TGTGCCAGCAGCTTGTGGGGGAATCAGCCCCAGCATTTT.

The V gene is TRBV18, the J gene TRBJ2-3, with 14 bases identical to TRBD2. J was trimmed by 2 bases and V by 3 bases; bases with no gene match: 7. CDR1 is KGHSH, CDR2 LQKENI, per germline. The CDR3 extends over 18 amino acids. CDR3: CASSPAGLAGGPTDTQYF. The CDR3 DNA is TGTGCCAGCTCACCCGCCGGACTAGCGGGAGGACCCACAGATACGCAGTATTTT.